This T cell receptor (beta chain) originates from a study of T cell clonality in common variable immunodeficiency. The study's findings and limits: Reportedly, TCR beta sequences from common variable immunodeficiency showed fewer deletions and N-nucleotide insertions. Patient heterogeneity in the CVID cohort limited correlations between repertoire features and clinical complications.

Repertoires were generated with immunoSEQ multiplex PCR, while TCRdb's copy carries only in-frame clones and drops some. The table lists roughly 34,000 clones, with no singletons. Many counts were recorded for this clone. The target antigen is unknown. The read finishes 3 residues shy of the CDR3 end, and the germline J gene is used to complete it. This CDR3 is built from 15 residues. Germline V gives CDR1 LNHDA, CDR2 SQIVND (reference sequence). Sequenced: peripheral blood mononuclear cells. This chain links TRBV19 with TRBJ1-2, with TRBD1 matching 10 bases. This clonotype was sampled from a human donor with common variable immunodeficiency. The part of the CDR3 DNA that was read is TGTGCCAGTAGTATTTCCGGGACAGGGGATCGCGGC. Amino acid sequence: CASSISGTGDRG. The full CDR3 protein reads CASSISGTGDRGYTF. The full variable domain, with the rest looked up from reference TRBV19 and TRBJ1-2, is DGGITQSPKYLFRKEGQNVTLSCEQNLNHDAMYWYRQDPGQGLRLIYYSQIVNDFQKGDIAEGYSVSREKKESFPLTVTSAQKNPTAFYLCASSISGTGDRGYTFGSGTRLTVV.